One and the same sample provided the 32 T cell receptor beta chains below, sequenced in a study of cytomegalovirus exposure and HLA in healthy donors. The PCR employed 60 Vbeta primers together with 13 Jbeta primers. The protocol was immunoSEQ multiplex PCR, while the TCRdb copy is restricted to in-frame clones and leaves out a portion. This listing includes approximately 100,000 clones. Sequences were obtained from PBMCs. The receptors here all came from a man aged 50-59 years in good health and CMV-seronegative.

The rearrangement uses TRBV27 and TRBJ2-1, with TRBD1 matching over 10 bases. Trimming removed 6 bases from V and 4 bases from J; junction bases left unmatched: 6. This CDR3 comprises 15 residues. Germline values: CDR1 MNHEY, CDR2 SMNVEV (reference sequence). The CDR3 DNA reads TGTGCCAGCAGCCTAGGGACAGGGGATTACAATGAGCAGTTCTTC. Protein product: CASSLGTGDYNEQFF.

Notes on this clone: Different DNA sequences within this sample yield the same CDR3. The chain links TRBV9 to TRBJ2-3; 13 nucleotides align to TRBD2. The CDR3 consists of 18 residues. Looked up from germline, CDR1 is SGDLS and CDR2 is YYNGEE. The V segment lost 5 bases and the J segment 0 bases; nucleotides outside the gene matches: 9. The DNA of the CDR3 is TGTGCCAGCAGTGTAACTAGCGGGAGGGATTTGAGCACAGATACGCAGTATTTT. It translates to CASSVTSGRDLSTDTQYF.

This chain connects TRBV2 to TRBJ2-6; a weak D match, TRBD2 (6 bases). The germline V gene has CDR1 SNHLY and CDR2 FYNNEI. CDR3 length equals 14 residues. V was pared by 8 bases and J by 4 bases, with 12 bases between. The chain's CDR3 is CASGGTSGANVLTF. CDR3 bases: TGTGCCAGCGGCGGGACTTCAGGGGCCAACGTCCTGACTTTC.

The CDR3 region has the DNA TGCGCCAGCAGCTCCGGACAGGGCGCTGGAAACACCATATATTTT. Its translation is CASSSGQGAGNTIYF. This chain joins TRBV5-1 and TRBJ1-3; 8 bases line up with TRBD1. CDR1 and CDR2 (germline): SGHRS, YFSETQ. V gave up 3 bases and J gave up 2 bases; unmatched junction bases: 4. This CDR3 region has 15 residues.

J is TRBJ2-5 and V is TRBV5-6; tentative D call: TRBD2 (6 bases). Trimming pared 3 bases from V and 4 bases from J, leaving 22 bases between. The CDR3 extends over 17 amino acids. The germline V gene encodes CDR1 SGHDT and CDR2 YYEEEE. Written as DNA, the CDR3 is TGTGCCAGCAGCTCACGGGGGAAGGGTCGAACCGCAGAGACCCAGTACTTC. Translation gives CASSSRGKGRTAETQYF.

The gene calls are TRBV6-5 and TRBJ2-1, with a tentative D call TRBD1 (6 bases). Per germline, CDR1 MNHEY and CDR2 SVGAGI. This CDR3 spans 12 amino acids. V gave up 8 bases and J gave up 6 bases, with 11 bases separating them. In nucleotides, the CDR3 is TGTGCCAGCCACAGGGATAGCAATGAGCAGTTCTTC. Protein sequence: CASHRDSNEQFF.

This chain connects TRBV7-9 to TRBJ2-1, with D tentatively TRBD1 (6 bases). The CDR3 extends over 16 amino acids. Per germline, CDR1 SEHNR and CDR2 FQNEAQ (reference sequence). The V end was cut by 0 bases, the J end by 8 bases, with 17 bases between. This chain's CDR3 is CASSLAVGTGRDEQFF. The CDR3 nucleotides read TGTGCCAGCAGCTTAGCGGTCGGTACAGGGCGAGATGAGCAGTTCTTC.

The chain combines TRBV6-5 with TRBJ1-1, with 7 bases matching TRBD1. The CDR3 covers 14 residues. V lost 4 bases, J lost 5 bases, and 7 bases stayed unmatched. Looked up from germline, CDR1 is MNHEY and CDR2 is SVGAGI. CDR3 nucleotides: TGTGCCAGCAGTTTCTCCAGGGGGTTGACTGAAGCTTTCTTT. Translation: CASSFSRGLTEAFF.

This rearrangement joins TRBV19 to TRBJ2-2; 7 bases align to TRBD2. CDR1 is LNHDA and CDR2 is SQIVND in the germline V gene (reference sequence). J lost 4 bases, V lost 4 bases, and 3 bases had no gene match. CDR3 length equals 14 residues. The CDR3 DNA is TGTGCCAGTAGTAGCGGGGGTAGCACCGGGGAGCTGTTTTTT. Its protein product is CASSSGGSTGELFF. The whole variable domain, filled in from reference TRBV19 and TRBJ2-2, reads DGGITQSPKYLFRKEGQNVTLSCEQNLNHDAMYWYRQDPGQGLRLIYYSQIVNDFQKGDIAEGYSVSREKKESFPLTVTSAQKNPTAFYLCASSSGGSTGELFFGEGSRLTVL.

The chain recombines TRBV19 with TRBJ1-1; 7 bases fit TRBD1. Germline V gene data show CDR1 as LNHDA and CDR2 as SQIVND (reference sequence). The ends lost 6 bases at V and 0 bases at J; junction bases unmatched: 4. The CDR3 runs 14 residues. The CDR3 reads CASRHTGVNTEAFF. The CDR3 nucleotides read TGTGCCAGTAGACACACAGGGGTGAACACTGAAGCTTTCTTT.

This CDR3 reads CASSEASGINEQFF. DNA of the CDR3: TGTGCCAGCAGCGAAGCTAGCGGAATCAATGAGCAGTTCTTC. V gene TRBV11-3 combines with J gene TRBJ2-1; TRBD2 aligns across 7 bases. This CDR3 region has 14 residues. V was clipped by 5 bases and J by 6 bases; unmatched bases: 7. CDR1 is SGHNT, CDR2 YENEEA, per germline. Drawing the rest from reference TRBV11-3 and TRBJ2-1, the complete variable domain is EAGVVQSPRYKIIEKKQPVAFWCNPISGHNTLYWYLQNLGQGPELLIRYENEEAVDDSQLPKDRFSAERLKGVDSTLKIQPAELGDSAVYLCASSEASGINEQFFGPGTRLTVL.

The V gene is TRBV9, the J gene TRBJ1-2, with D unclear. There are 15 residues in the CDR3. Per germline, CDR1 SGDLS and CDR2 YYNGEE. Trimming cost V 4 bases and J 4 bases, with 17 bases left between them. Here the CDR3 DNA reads TGTGCCAGCAGCCCCGCGGGAGTCCCCAGCTATGGCTACACCTTC. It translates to CASSPAGVPSYGYTF.

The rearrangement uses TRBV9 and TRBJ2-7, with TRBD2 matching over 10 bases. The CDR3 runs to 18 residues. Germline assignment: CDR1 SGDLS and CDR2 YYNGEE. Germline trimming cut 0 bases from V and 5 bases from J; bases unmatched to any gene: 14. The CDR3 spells CASSVAASGRVSRDEQYF. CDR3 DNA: TGTGCCAGCAGCGTAGCGGCTAGCGGGAGAGTGTCCCGGGACGAGCAGTACTTC.

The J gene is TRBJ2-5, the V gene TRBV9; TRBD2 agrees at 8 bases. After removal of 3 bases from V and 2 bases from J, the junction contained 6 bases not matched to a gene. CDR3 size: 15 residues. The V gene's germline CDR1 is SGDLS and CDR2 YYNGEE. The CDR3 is CASSASTSGQETQYF. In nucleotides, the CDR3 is TGTGCCAGCAGCGCGTCCACTAGCGGACAAGAGACCCAGTACTTC. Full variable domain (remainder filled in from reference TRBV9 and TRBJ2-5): DSGVTQTPKHLITATGQRVTLRCSPRSGDLSVYWYQQSLDQGLQFLIQYYNGEERAKGNILERFSAQQFPDLHSELNLSSLELGDSALYFCASSASTSGQETQYFGPGTRLLVL.

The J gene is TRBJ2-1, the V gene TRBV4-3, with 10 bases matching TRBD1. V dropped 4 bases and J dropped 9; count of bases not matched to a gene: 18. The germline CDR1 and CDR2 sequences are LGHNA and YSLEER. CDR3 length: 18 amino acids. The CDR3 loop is CASSPRSPLGQGVVEQFF. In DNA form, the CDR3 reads TGCGCCAGCAGCCCCCGTAGTCCCCTCGGACAGGGGGTGGTTGAGCAGTTCTTC.

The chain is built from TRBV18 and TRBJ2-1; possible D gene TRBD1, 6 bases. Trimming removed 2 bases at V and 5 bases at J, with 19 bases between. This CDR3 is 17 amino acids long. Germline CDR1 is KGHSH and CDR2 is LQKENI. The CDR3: CASSPSPGTMGNNEQFF. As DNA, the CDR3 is TGTGCCAGCTCACCATCTCCGGGGACAATGGGGAACAATGAGCAGTTCTTC.

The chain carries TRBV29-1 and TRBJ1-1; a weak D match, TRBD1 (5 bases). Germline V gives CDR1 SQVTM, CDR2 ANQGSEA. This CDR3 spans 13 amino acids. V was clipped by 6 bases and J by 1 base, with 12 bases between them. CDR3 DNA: TGCAGCGTCCGTTTGGGGGGGAACACTGAAGCTTTCTTT. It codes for CSVRLGGNTEAFF. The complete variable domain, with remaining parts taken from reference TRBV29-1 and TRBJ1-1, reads SAVISQKPSRDICQRGTSLTIQCQVDSQVTMMFWYRQQPGQSLTLIATANQGSEATYESGFVIDKFPISRPNLTFSTLTVSNMSPEDSSIYLCSVRLGGNTEAFFGQGTRLTVV.

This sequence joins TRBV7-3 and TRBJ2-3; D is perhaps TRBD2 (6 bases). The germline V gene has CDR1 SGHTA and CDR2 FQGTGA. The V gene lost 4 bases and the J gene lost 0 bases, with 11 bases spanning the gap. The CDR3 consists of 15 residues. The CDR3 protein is CASSSGLGSTDTQYF. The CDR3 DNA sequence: TGTGCCAGCAGCTCGGGACTGGGTAGCACAGATACGCAGTATTTT.

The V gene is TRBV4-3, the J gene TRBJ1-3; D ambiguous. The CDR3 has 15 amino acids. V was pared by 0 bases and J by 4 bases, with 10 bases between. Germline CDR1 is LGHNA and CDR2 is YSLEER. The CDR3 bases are TGCGCCAGCAGCCAAGATTTATCTCTGGGAAACACCATATATTTT. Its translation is CASSQDLSLGNTIYF.

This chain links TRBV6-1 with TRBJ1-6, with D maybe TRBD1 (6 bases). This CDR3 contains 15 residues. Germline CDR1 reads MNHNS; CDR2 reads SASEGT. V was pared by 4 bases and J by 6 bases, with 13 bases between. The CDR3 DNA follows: TGTGCCAGCAGTGGAACTGACAGGTTTAATTCACCCCTCCACTTT. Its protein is CASSGTDRFNSPLHF.

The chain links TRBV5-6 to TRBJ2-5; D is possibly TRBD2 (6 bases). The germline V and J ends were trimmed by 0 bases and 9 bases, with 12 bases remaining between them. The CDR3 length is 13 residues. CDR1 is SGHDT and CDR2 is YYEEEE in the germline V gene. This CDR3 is CASSLGPGAPQYF. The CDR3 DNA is TGTGCCAGCAGCTTGGGACCGGGAGCTCCCCAGTACTTC.

CDR3 bases: TGCGCCAGCAGTTTGACAGATAAAGAGACCCAGTACTTC. It encodes CASSLTDKETQYF. This chain joins TRBV5-1 and TRBJ2-5; D is perhaps TRBD1 (5 bases). V was clipped by 5 bases and J by 3 bases, with 11 bases between them. The CDR3 runs 13 residues. The germline gives CDR1 SGHRS, CDR2 YFSETQ. The whole variable domain, remainder taken from reference TRBV5-1 and TRBJ2-5, is KAGVTQTPRYLIKTRGQQVTLSCSPISGHRSVSWYQQTPGQGLQFLFEYFSETQRNKGNFPGRFSGRQFSNSRSEMNVSTLELGDSALYLCASSLTDKETQYFGPGTRLLVL.

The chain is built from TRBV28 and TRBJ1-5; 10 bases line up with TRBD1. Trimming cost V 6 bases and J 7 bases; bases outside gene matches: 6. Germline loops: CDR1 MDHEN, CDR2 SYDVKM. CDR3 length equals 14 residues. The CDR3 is CASSLGQGEQPQHF. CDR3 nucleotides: TGTGCCAGCAGCCTCGGACAGGGGGAACAGCCCCAGCATTTT.

Here the CDR3 DNA reads TGTGCCAGCAGATACCGGACTACCCGAATGGGAGAGACCCAGTACTTC. It specifies CASRYRTTRMGETQYF. V gene TRBV6-6 combines with J gene TRBJ2-5, with a tentative D call TRBD2 (6 bases). The CDR3 totals 16 residues. Germline lookup yields CDR1 MNHNY and CDR2 SVGAGI (reference sequence). Between the trimmed V and J ends, which lost 6 bases and 4 bases, there was a span of 21 bases.

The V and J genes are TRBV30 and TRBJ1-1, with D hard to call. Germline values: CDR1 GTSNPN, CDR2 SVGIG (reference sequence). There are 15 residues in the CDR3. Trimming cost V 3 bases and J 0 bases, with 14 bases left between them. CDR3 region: CAWRRLTRMNTEAFF. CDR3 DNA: TGTGCCTGGAGGCGGCTAACTCGCATGAACACTGAAGCTTTCTTT.

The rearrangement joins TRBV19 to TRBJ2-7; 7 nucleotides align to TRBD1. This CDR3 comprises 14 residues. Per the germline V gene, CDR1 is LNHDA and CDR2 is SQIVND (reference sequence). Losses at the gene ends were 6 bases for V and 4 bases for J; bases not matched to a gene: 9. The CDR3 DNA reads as TGTGCCAGTAGCAGACAGGGTACAGTTTACGAGCAGTACTTC. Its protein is CASSRQGTVYEQYF.

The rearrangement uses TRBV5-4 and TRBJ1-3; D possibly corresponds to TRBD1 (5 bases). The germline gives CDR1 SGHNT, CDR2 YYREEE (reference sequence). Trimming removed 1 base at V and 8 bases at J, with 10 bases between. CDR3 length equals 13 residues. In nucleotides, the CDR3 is TGTGCCAGCAGCTTGCCGGGGGAGGACACCATATATTTT. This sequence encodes CASSLPGEDTIYF. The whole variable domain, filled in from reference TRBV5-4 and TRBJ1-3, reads ETGVTQSPTHLIKTRGQQVTLRCSSQSGHNTVSWYQQALGQGPQFIFQYYREEENGRGNFPPRFSGLQFPNYSSELNVNALELDDSALYLCASSLPGEDTIYFGEGSWLTVV.

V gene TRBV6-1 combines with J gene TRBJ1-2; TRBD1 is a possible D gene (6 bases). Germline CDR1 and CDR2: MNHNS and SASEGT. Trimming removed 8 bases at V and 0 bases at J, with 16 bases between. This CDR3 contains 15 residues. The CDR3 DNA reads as TGTGCCAGCGCTGAGGGACACCTCTCTAACTATGGCTACACCTTC. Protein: CASAEGHLSNYGYTF.

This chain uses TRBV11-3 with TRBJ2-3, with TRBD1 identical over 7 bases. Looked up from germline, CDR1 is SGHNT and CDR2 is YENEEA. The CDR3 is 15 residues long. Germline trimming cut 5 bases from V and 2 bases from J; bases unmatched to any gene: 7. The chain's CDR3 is CASSRRQGTTDTQYF. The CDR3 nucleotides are TGTGCCAGCAGCCGACGACAGGGCACCACAGATACGCAGTATTTT.

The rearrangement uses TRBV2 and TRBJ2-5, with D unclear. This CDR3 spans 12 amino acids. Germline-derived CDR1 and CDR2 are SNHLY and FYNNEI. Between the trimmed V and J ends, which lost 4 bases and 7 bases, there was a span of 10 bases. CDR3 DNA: TGTGCCAGCAGTGTAAGCGTCCCGACCCAGTACTTC. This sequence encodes CASSVSVPTQYF.

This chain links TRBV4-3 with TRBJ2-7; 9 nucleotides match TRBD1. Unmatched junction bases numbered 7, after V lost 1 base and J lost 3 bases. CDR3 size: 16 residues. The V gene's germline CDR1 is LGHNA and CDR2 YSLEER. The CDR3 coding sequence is TGCGCCAGCAGCCAAGGATATGGGACAGGGAACTACGAGCAGTACTTC. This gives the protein CASSQGYGTGNYEQYF.

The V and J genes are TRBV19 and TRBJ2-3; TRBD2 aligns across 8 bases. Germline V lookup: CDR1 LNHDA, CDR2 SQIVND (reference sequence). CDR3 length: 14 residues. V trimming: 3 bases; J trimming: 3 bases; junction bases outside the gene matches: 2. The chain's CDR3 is CASSMAGGTDTQYF. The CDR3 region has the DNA TGTGCCAGTAGTATGGCGGGGGGAACAGATACGCAGTATTTT.